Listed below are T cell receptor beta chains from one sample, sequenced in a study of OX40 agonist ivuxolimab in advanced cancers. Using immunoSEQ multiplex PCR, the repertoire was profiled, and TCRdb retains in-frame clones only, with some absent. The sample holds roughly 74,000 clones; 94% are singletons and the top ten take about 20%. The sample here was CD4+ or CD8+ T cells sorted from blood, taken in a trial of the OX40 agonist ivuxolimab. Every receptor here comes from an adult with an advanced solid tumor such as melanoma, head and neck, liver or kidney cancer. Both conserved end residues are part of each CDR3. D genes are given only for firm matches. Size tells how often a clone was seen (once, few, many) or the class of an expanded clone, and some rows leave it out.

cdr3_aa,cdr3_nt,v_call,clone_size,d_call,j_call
CASSRTSGGPDYNEQFF,TGCGCCAGCAGCCGGACTAGCGGGGGGCCGGACTACAATGAGCAGTTCTTC,TRBV5-1,-,TRBD2,TRBJ2-1
CASSQEWLGQENEQYF,TGCGCCAGCAGCCAAGAGTGGTTGGGACAGGAAAACGAGCAGTACTTC,TRBV4-3,-,TRBD1,TRBJ2-7
CASSYGDLGTVYEQYF,TGTGCCAGCAGTTACGGAGATCTTGGGACGGTTTACGAGCAGTACTTC,TRBV6-5,-,-,TRBJ2-7
CASSQEVAGSSYEQYF,TGTGCCAGCAGCCAAGAGGTGGCGGGATCCTCCTACGAGCAGTACTTC,TRBV4-2,-,-,TRBJ2-7
CSAGPLEAFF,TGCAGTGCTGGACCTTTGGAAGCTTTCTTT,TRBV20-1,-,-,TRBJ1-1
CASSHPTGTGIYGYTF,TGTGCCAGCAGTCATCCAACCGGGACAGGGATCTATGGCTACACCTTC,TRBV27,-,TRBD1,TRBJ1-2
CASSLEGTSGGLQETQYF,TGTGCCAGCAGCTTAGAGGGGACTAGCGGGGGACTTCAAGAGACCCAGTACTTC,TRBV7-8,-,TRBD2,TRBJ2-5
CASRGYGEQYF,TGTGCCAGCAGAGGGTATGGTGAGCAGTACTTC,TRBV11-2,-,-,TRBJ2-7
CASSHQETQYF,TGTGCCAGCAGTCACCAAGAGACCCAGTACTTC,TRBV7-9,-,-,TRBJ2-5
CASSIKQGAVEAFF,TGTGCCAGCAGTATAAAACAGGGGGCTGTGGAAGCTTTCTTT,TRBV27,-,TRBD1,TRBJ1-1
CASGPRGSNQPQHF,TGTGCCAGTGGACCTAGGGGTAGCAATCAGCCCCAGCATTTT,TRBV6-6,-,-,TRBJ1-5
CASSVAWKVVDTGELFF,TGTGCCAGCAGCGTAGCGTGGAAGGTCGTGGACACCGGGGAGCTGTTTTTT,TRBV9,-,-,TRBJ2-2
CASSLEEGQGIYEQYF,TGTGCCAGCAGCTTAGAGGAGGGACAGGGGATCTACGAGCAGTACTTC,TRBV13,-,TRBD1,TRBJ2-7
CASSSGQAAQPQHF,TGTGCCAGCAGTTCGGGACAGGCGGCTCAGCCCCAGCATTTT,TRBV6-5,once,TRBD1,TRBJ1-5
CATSREQGDSPLHF,TGTGCCACCAGCAGAGAGCAGGGGGATTCACCCCTCCACTTT,TRBV15,-,TRBD1,TRBJ1-6
CASSLRGLKTQYF,TGTGCCAGCAGTCTCCGGGGACTGAAGACCCAGTACTTC,TRBV27,-,-,TRBJ2-5
CASSQGTGVADTQYF,TGTGCCAGCAGCCAAGGTACGGGTGTTGCAGATACGCAGTATTTT,TRBV4-2,-,-,TRBJ2-3
CASTPQVYPYEQYF,TGTGCCAGCACTCCCCAGGTTTATCCCTACGAGCAGTACTTC,TRBV28,once,-,TRBJ2-7
CASSFVVDQPQHF,TGTGCCAGCAGTTTTGTGGTTGATCAGCCCCAGCATTTT,TRBV27,-,-,TRBJ1-5
CASSTRQGSEAFF,TGTGCCAGCAGTACAAGACAGGGTTCTGAAGCTTTCTTT,TRBV28,-,TRBD1,TRBJ1-1
CASSGSTGTPGQPQHF,TGTGCCAGCAGCGGTTCCACCGGGACTCCAGGTCAGCCCCAGCATTTT,TRBV7-2,-,-,TRBJ1-5
CASSLERGSYGYTF,TGTGCCAGCAGCTTGGAGAGGGGTTCCTATGGCTACACCTTC,TRBV5-4,-,-,TRBJ1-2
CASSLADYYNEQFF,TGCGCCAGCAGCTTGGCGGATTACTACAATGAGCAGTTCTTC,TRBV5-1,-,-,TRBJ2-1
CASSLNPGQMNTEAFF,TGCGCCAGCAGCCTTAATCCGGGACAGATGAACACTGAAGCTTTCTTT,TRBV4-1,-,TRBD1,TRBJ1-1
CASSVEGTATNEQFF,TGTGCCAGCAGCGTAGAGGGGACCGCGACCAATGAGCAGTTCTTC,TRBV9,-,-,TRBJ2-1
CASSMGAPGANVLTF,TGTGCCAGCAGTATGGGGGCCCCTGGGGCCAACGTCCTGACTTTC,TRBV6-4,once,-,TRBJ2-6
CASSLFPLDANTGELFF,TGTGCCAGCAGTTTATTCCCGCTAGACGCGAACACCGGGGAGCTGTTTTTT,TRBV28,-,-,TRBJ2-2
CASSHPRGNTEAFF,TGCGCCAGCAGCCACCCCAGGGGGAACACTGAAGCTTTCTTT,TRBV4-3,-,-,TRBJ1-1
CASSGWGGVYYGYTF,TGTGCCAGCAGTGGGTGGGGAGGGGTTTACTATGGCTACACCTTC,TRBV6-5,-,-,TRBJ1-2
CSVVETGSRPEAFF,TGCAGCGTTGTTGAGACGGGCAGTAGGCCTGAAGCTTTCTTT,TRBV29-1,-,-,TRBJ1-1
CASSRGWGGYGYTF,TGTGCCAGCAGCAGGGGCTGGGGGGGCTATGGCTACACCTTC,TRBV7-2,-,-,TRBJ1-2
CASSITGTGAPGGEQYF,TGTGCCAGCAGCATAACTGGCACAGGGGCACCGGGAGGGGAGCAGTACTTC,TRBV7-6,-,-,TRBJ2-7
CASARWGSLYEQYF,TGTGCCAGCGCCCGATGGGGCAGTCTTTACGAGCAGTACTTC,TRBV6-5,-,-,TRBJ2-7
CASSPGLVVGEQYF,TGTGCCAGCAGCCCCGGACTCGTGGTAGGCGAGCAGTACTTC,TRBV5-4,-,-,TRBJ2-7
CASRTGTGPYEQYF,TGTGCCAGCAGAACCGGGACAGGCCCCTACGAGCAGTACTTC,TRBV27,-,TRBD1,TRBJ2-7
CASSYLDSANTGELFF,TGTGCCAGCAGTTACTTGGACAGCGCGAACACCGGGGAGCTGTTTTTT,TRBV6-5,-,-,TRBJ2-2
CASSSPDSEAFF,TGTGCCAGCAGCTCCCCCGACTCTGAAGCTTTCTTT,TRBV11-2,-,-,TRBJ1-1
CASSSEPTGPLDEKLFF,TGTGCCAGCAGCTCCGAGCCAACGGGACCTCTGGATGAAAAACTGTTTTTT,TRBV7-2,few,-,TRBJ1-4
CASSLGTGWEETQYF,TGCGCCAGCAGCTTGGGGACAGGGTGGGAAGAGACCCAGTACTTC,TRBV5-1,-,TRBD1,TRBJ2-5
CASSWSPGALYEQFF,TGTGCCAGCAGTTGGAGTCCGGGCGCCCTTTATGAGCAGTTCTTC,TRBV6-5,once,-,TRBJ2-1
CASSQDMRTGNQPQHF,TGCGCCAGCAGCCAAGATATGAGGACCGGCAATCAGCCCCAGCATTTT,TRBV4-3,-,-,TRBJ1-5
CASSQVGPRGQETQYF,TGTGCCAGCAGCCAAGTCGGGCCACGGGGGCAAGAGACCCAGTACTTC,TRBV14,-,-,TRBJ2-5
CARSSREGSDTGELFF,TGTGCCAGAAGCTCCCGGGAGGGGTCGGACACCGGGGAGCTGTTTTTT,TRBV5-3,-,TRBD2,TRBJ2-2
CASSPTQRGETQYF,TGTGCCAGCAGCCCGACTCAGCGGGGAGAGACCCAGTACTTC,TRBV7-9,-,TRBD2,TRBJ2-5
CASSVTESYEQYF,TGTGCCAGCAGCGTAACAGAGAGCTACGAGCAGTACTTC,TRBV9,-,-,TRBJ2-7
CAIPGGGERSYNEQFF,TGTGCCATTCCAGGGGGAGGGGAACGCTCCTACAATGAGCAGTTCTTC,TRBV7-3,-,-,TRBJ2-1
CASSLAITSTGELFF,TGTGCCAGCAGCTTAGCGATTACCTCAACCGGGGAGCTGTTTTTT,TRBV7-9,-,-,TRBJ2-2
CAAGTGNTGELFF,TGTGCCGCTGGGACAGGGAACACCGGGGAGCTGTTTTTT,TRBV18,-,TRBD1,TRBJ2-2
CASSVASGTYEQYF,TGTGCCAGCAGCGTGGCTAGCGGGACCTACGAGCAGTACTTC,TRBV9,-,TRBD2,TRBJ2-7
CASSEYPGLTDTQYF,TGCGCCAGCAGTGAGTACCCGGGGCTTACAGATACGCAGTATTTT,TRBV10-2,-,-,TRBJ2-3
CASSVIGLAGQETQYF,TGTGCCAGCAGCGTTATTGGACTAGCGGGGCAAGAGACCCAGTACTTC,TRBV9,-,TRBD2,TRBJ2-5